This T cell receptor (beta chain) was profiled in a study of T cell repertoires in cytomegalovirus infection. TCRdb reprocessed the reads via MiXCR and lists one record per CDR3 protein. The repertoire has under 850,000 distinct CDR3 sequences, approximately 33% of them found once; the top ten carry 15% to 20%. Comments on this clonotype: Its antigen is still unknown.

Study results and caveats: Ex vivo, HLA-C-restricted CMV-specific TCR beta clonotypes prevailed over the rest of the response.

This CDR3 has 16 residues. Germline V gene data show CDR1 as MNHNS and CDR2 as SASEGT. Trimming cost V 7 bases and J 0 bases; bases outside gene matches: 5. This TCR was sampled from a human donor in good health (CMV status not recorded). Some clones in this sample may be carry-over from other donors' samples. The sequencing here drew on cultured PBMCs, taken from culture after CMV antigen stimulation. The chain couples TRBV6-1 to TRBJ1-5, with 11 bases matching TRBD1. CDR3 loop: CASKGQGGYSNQPQHF. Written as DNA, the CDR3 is TGTGCCAGCAAGGGACAGGGGGGATATAGCAATCAGCCCCAGCATTTT.